This T cell receptor beta chain was retrieved from a study of blood T cells in healthy people across ages. Study-wide points: Long-lived and aged donors differed, with more naive CD4+ cells and higher diversity in the long-lived.

Notes on this clonotype: Its target is not known.

In germline, CDR1 is SQVTM, CDR2 ANQGSEA. Trimming cost V 2 bases and J 8 bases, with 12 bases left between them. The CDR3 covers 13 residues. Using a J-beta primer mix together with a sample-barcoded 5' primer, a second PCR was run for roughly 7 to 12 cycles. No fewer than 3 million CDR3-containing paired-end reads came from each sample. A single record per CDR3 protein comes from TCRdb applying MiXCR to the 5' RACE reads. Here the sample spans more than 900,000 distinct CDR3 sequences, 29% being singletons. Per individual sample, total RNA of at least 6 micrograms was extracted. This same sample was also part of a study on T cells of mothers and their children.

This clonotype was sampled from a woman aged 35 to 49 in good health. The source material was blood. The chain couples TRBV29-1 to TRBJ1-4; a weak D match, TRBD1 (5 bases). The CDR3 bases are TGCAGCGTTGAATTTGGGGACGGAGAAAAACTGTTTTTT. This translates into CSVEFGDGEKLFF.